Each of the 11 T cell receptor beta chains below was sequenced from the same sample in a study of shared clonotypes between healthy human individuals. Using immunoSEQ multiplex PCR, the repertoire was profiled, and TCRdb retains in-frame clones only, with some absent. The data show under 850,000 clones, about 91% seen once. Positive CCR7 selection of CD45RO-negative cells yielded the naive CD8 cells, and terminally differentiated effector memory CD45RA+ cells were excluded. Sequencing used naive CD8+ T cells sorted from blood. These receptors originate from a man younger than 45 in good health.

J is TRBJ2-5 and V is TRBV30; TRBD2 aligns across 10 bases. The CDR3 runs 17 residues. Germline-derived CDR1 and CDR2 are GTSNPN and SVGIG (reference sequence). Unmatched junction bases numbered 13, after V lost 4 bases and J lost 2 bases. CDR3 loop: CAWTVPTSGLGQETQYF. CDR3 in DNA: TGTGCCTGGACAGTTCCGACTAGCGGGCTGGGACAAGAGACCCAGTACTTC.

The chain joins TRBV7-9 to TRBJ2-7; 8 nucleotides line up with TRBD1. With V trimmed by 4 bases and J by 2 bases, 4 bases remained unmatched. Germline CDR1 and CDR2: SEHNR and FQNEAQ (reference sequence). This CDR3 spans 14 amino acids. CDR3 sequence reads: CASSWGRGPYEQYF. CDR3 bases: TGTGCCAGCAGCTGGGGCAGGGGGCCCTACGAGCAGTACTTC.

The genes are TRBV5-6 and TRBJ2-7; D possibly corresponds to TRBD1 (5 bases). From germline, CDR1 is SGHDT and CDR2 YYEEEE. The CDR3 covers 13 residues. Trimming cost V 4 bases and J 0 bases, with 8 bases left between them. DNA for the CDR3: TGTGCCAGCAGCGGCAGGGCCTCCTACGAGCAGTACTTC. It yields the protein CASSGRASYEQYF.

This sequence joins TRBV27 and TRBJ2-1, with a possible D match to TRBD2 (6 bases). Trimming removed 5 bases at V and 0 bases at J, with 11 bases between. CDR3 length: 15 amino acids. The germline V gene has CDR1 MNHEY and CDR2 SMNVEV (reference sequence). CDR3 loop: CASSGGYSSYNEQFF. In DNA form, the CDR3 reads TGTGCCAGCAGTGGGGGGTATAGCTCCTACAATGAGCAGTTCTTC.

The V and J genes are TRBV30 and TRBJ2-2; the D gene is possibly TRBD2 (6 bases). CDR3 length equals 14 residues. Between the trimmed V and J ends, which lost 7 bases and 6 bases, there was a span of 18 bases. Germline-derived CDR1 and CDR2 are GTSNPN and SVGIG (reference sequence). The CDR3 protein is CASEGLGGPGELFF. The CDR3 DNA reads as TGTGCCTCAGAGGGGTTGGGGGGTCCCGGGGAGCTGTTTTTT.

There are a few counts of this clone. The chain uses TRBV19 and TRBJ1-5; D call uncertain. Germline-derived CDR1 and CDR2 are LNHDA and SQIVND (reference sequence). This CDR3 has 15 residues. Trimming removed 3 bases from V and 2 bases from J, with 11 bases in between. Here the CDR3 reads CASSISLGGNQPQHF. The CDR3 nucleotides are TGTGCCAGTAGTATCTCCCTCGGGGGCAATCAGCCCCAGCATTTT.

For the CDR3, the DNA is TGCAGCGTTGAACTCGGGACTAGCGGGAGAAATGAGCAGTTCTTC. Amino acid sequence: CSVELGTSGRNEQFF. V and J are TRBV29-1 and TRBJ2-1, with 14 bases matching TRBD2. The CDR3 is 15 amino acids. Germline V lookup: CDR1 SQVTM, CDR2 ANQGSEA. V shed 2 bases, J shed 7 bases, and the junction held 4 bases outside the gene matches.

This chain joins TRBV10-3 and TRBJ2-1; possibly TRBD2 for D (6 bases). The germline V gene encodes CDR1 ENHRY and CDR2 SYGVKD. The length of the CDR3 is 15 residues. Trimming stripped 6 bases from V and 2 bases from J, with 14 bases between. CDR3 DNA sequence: TGTGCCATCAGACGCGAGACTAGGGCCTACAATGAGCAGTTCTTC. Residues: CAIRRETRAYNEQFF.

There are a few counts of this clone. The genes are TRBV6-5 and TRBJ1-5, with 8 bases aligning to TRBD1. The length of the CDR3 is 15 residues. With V trimmed by 5 bases and J by 3 bases, 6 bases remained unmatched. Germline V gene lookup returns CDR1 MNHEY and CDR2 SVGAGI. The CDR3: CASSLLTGDNQPQHF. The CDR3 DNA follows: TGTGCCAGCAGTCTACTGACAGGGGACAATCAGCCCCAGCATTTT.

This clone appeared a single time. The chain combines TRBV4-1 with TRBJ1-1; D gene uncertain. The CDR3 runs to 15 residues. Germline CDR1 reads MGHRA; CDR2 reads YSYEKL. The V end lost 1 base, the J end lost 0 bases, and 9 bases lay between the germline ends. CDR3 sequence reads: CASSQVGRLNTEAFF. CDR3 sequence (DNA): TGCGCCAGCAGCCAAGTGGGCAGGTTGAACACTGAAGCTTTCTTT.

DNA for the CDR3: TGTGCCAGCAGCCAAAGGACAGGGTCAGAGACCCAGTACTTC. Amino acid sequence: CASSQRTGSETQYF. V and J are TRBV13 and TRBJ2-5; 8 bases line up with TRBD1. CDR1 and CDR2 (germline): PRHDT, FYEKMQ (reference sequence). The CDR3 spans 14 residues. Trimming took 5 bases from V and 4 from J; bases not matched to a gene: 6.